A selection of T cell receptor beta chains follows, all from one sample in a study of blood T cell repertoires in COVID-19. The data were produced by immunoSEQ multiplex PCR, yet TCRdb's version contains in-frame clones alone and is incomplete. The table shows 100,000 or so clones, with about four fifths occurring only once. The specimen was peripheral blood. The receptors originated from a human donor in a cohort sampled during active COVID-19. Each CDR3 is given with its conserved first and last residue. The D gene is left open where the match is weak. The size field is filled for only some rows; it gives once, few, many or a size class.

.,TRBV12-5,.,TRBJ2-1,CASGLVSGSHNEQFF,TGTGCTAGTGGTTTGGTAAGCGGTTCCCACAATGAGCAGTTCTTC
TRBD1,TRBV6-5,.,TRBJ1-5,CASSTGGRGQPQHF,TGTGCCAGCAGCACAGGGGGCCGAGGTCAGCCCCAGCATTTT
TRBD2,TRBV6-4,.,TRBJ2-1,CASSDSGTSGDEQFF,TGTGCCAGCAGTGACTCCGGGACTAGCGGCGATGAGCAGTTCTTC
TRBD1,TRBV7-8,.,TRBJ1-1,CASSPRGQGRSNTEAFF,TGTGCCAGCAGCCCCCGGGGACAGGGGAGGTCGAACACTGAAGCTTTCTTT
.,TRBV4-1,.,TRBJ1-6,CASSQVAGVPLHF,TGCGCCAGCAGCCAAGTGGCTGGAGTACCCCTCCACTTT
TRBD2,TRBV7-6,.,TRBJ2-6,CASSTRTSGSGANVLTF,TGTGCCAGCAGCACCCGGACTAGCGGCTCTGGGGCCAACGTCCTGACTTTC
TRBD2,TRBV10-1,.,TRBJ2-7,CASRQLAEAGDYEQYF,TGCGCCAGCAGGCAACTAGCGGAGGCAGGGGACTACGAGCAGTACTTC
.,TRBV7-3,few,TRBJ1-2,CASSLRGPTQDTGDGYTF,TGTGCCAGCAGCTTAAGGGGCCCGACACAGGACACGGGCGATGGCTACACCTTC
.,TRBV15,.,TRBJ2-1,CATSRDINEQFF,TGTGCCACCAGCAGAGATATCAATGAGCAGTTCTTC
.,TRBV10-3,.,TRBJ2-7,CAIRWGPSYEQYF,TGTGCCATCAGGTGGGGGCCCTCCTACGAGCAGTACTTC
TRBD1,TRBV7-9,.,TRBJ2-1,CASSDRDRGSKGLYNEQFF,TGTGCCAGCAGCGACCGGGACAGGGGCTCCAAGGGACTCTACAATGAGCAGTTCTTC
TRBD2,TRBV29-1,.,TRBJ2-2,CSVYKSGMGGELFF,TGCAGCGTTTATAAAAGCGGGATGGGCGGGGAGCTGTTTTTT
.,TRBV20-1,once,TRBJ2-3,CSASSIGRTDTQYF,TGCAGTGCTAGTTCTATTGGGAGGACAGATACGCAGTATTTT
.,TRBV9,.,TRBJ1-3,CASSPTGVRGNTIYF,TGTGCCAGCAGCCCCACGGGGGTGAGGGGAAACACCATATATTTT
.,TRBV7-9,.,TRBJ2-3,CASSWEADTQYF,TGTGCCAGCAGCTGGGAGGCAGATACGCAGTATTTT
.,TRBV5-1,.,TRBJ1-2,CASSLNRASGGYTF,TGCGCCAGCAGCTTGAACAGGGCTTCGGGGGGCTACACCTTC
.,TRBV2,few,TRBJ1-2,CASSVENNYGYTF,TGTGCCAGCAGTGTTGAGAACAACTATGGCTACACCTTC
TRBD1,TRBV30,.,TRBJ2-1,CAWSVRDSGYNEQFF,TGTGCCTGGAGTGTTCGGGACAGCGGCTACAATGAGCAGTTCTTC
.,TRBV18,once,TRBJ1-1,CASSPNRDIPNTEAFF,TGTGCCAGCTCACCAAATCGGGACATACCGAACACTGAAGCTTTCTTT
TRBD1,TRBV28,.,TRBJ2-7,CASSPGQGADEQYF,TGTGCCAGCAGTCCGGGACAGGGGGCGGACGAGCAGTACTTC
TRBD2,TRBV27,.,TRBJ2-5,CASSLRLAGGDLGETQYF,TGTGCCAGCAGTTTACGACTAGCGGGAGGGGATCTCGGGGAGACCCAGTACTTC
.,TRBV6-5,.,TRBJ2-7,CASSSSIPLTYEQYF,TGTGCCAGCAGTTCCTCGATACCGCTAACCTACGAGCAGTACTTC
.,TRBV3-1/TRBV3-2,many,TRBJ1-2,CASLYLKPAISGGYTF,TGTGCCAGCTTGTATTTAAAACCGGCCATATCGGGAGGCTACACCTTC
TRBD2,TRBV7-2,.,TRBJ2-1,CASSLGGRAYNEQFF,TGTGCCAGCAGCTTAGGCGGGAGGGCCTACAATGAGCAGTTCTTC
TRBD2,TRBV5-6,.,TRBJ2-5,CASSLVAGVEETQYF,TGTGCCAGCAGCTTGGTGGCGGGAGTTGAGGAGACCCAGTACTTC
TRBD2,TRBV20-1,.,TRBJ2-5,CSGLAETQYF,TGCAGTGGACTAGCGGAGACCCAGTACTTC
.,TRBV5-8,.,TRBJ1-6,CASSLIRGVNNSPLHF,TGTGCCAGCAGCTTGATCAGGGGAGTCAATAATTCACCCCTCCACTTT
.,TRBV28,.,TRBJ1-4,CASSLGGERNNEKLFF,TGTGCCAGCAGTCTGGGAGGTGAACGGAATAATGAAAAACTGTTTTTT
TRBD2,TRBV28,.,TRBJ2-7,CGTGTSGPYEQYF,TGTGGCACAGGGACTAGCGGACCCTACGAGCAGTACTTC
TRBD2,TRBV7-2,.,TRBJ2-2,CASSPRGAGTSGSSGELFF,TGTGCCAGCAGCCCCAGGGGGGCGGGGACTAGCGGGAGTTCTGGGGAGCTGTTTTTT
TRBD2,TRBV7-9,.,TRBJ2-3,CASSLELAGRTDTQYF,TGTGCCAGCAGCTTAGAGCTAGCGGGTCGCACAGATACGCAGTATTTT
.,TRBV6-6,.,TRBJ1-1,CASIAGPPEAFF,TGTGCCAGCATCGCGGGCCCACCTGAAGCTTTCTTT
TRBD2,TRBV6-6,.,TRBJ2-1,CASTQAGGLGEQFF,TGTGCCAGCACCCAAGCGGGAGGGTTGGGTGAGCAGTTCTTC
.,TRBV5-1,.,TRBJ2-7,CASSPKPSARQTVEQYF,TGCGCCAGCAGCCCGAAACCCTCGGCGCGGCAGACGGTCGAGCAGTACTTC
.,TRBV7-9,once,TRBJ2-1,CASSLDVGDEQFF,TGTGCCAGCAGCTTAGACGTAGGGGATGAGCAGTTCTTC
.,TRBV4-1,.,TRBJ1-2,CASSQDAFNYGYTF,TGCGCCAGCAGCCAAGACGCGTTCAACTATGGCTACACCTTC
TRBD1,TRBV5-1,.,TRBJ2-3,CASSFRDRGQFNPHTDTQYF,TGCGCCAGCAGCTTCAGAGACAGGGGGCAGTTTAATCCCCACACAGATACGCAGTATTTT
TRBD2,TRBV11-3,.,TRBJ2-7,CASSPSGTTYEQYF,TGTGCCAGCAGTCCGAGCGGGACCACCTACGAGCAGTACTTC
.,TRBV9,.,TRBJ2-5,CASSVAETQYF,TGTGCCAGCAGCGTAGCGGAGACCCAGTACTTC
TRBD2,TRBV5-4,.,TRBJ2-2,CASSQTSGYNTGELFF,TGTGCCAGCAGCCAAACTAGCGGGTATAACACCGGGGAGCTGTTTTTT
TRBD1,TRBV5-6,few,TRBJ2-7,CASSWGTAYEQYF,TGTGCCAGCAGCTGGGGGACAGCCTACGAGCAGTACTTC
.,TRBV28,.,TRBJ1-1,CASSLWGQGSEAFF,TGTGCCAGCAGTTTGTGGGGGCAGGGGAGTGAAGCTTTCTTT
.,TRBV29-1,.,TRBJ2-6,CSVLRSGANVLTF,TGCAGCGTTCTCCGCTCTGGGGCCAACGTCCTGACTTTC
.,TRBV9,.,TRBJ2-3,CASSVDRDTQYF,TGTGCCAGCAGCGTAGATCGAGATACGCAGTATTTT